This entry lists 18 T cell receptor beta chains sequenced from one sample in a study of blood T cell repertoires in COVID-19. Measured with immunoSEQ multiplex PCR; TCRdb has only the in-frame clones, and not every one. The table includes 100,000 to 150,000 clones, around nine tenths detected once. Sample: peripheral blood. These receptors were collected from a human donor in a cohort sampled during active COVID-19.

This clone showed up just a few times. The rearrangement joins TRBV2 to TRBJ1-3; 7 bases are shared with TRBD1. This CDR3 is 14 amino acids long. The V gene end was trimmed by 4 bases and the J gene end by 7 bases; junction bases not matched to a gene: 7. Germline values: CDR1 SNHLY, CDR2 FYNNEI. The DNA of the CDR3 is TGTGCCAGCAGTGGCCGGGACAGCGGCAACACCATATATTTT. As protein: CASSGRDSGNTIYF. The whole variable domain, remainder taken from reference TRBV2 and TRBJ1-3, is EPEVTQTPSHQVTQMGQEVILRCVPISNHLYFYWYRQILGQKVEFLVSFYNNEISEKSEIFDDQFSVERPDGSNFTLKIRSTKLEDSAMYFCASSGRDSGNTIYFGEGSWLTVV.

V gene TRBV9 combines with J gene TRBJ2-1; the D is unclear. The CDR3 length is 13 residues. Germline V gene data show CDR1 as SGDLS and CDR2 as YYNGEE. Trimming took off 3 bases at V and 8 bases at J, with 12 bases between the two ends. CDR3 amino acids: CASSASPAYEQFF. CDR3 DNA sequence: TGTGCCAGCAGCGCCAGTCCCGCCTATGAGCAGTTCTTC.

The chain carries TRBV30 and TRBJ2-5, with 14 bases aligning to TRBD2. The CDR3 has 17 amino acids. V lost 5 bases to trimming and J lost 4 bases; unmatched junction nucleotides: 12. Per germline, CDR1 GTSNPN and CDR2 SVGIG (reference sequence). Here the CDR3 reads CAWGSGLAGVMGETQYF. Here the CDR3 DNA reads TGTGCCTGGGGATCGGGACTAGCGGGGGTAATGGGAGAGACCCAGTACTTC.

This clone was picked up a small number of times. V usage is TRBV13 and J usage is TRBJ2-2; TRBD2 matches 7 bases. The V gene's germline CDR1 is PRHDT and CDR2 FYEKMQ (reference sequence). The length of the CDR3 is 15 residues. With V trimmed by 0 bases and J by 3 bases, 1 base remained unmatched. The CDR3 here is CASSLGRGDTGELFF. The CDR3, as DNA: TGTGCCAGCAGCTTAGGCCGGGGGGACACCGGGGAGCTGTTTTTT.

The chain recombines TRBV28 with TRBJ2-3; the match to TRBD2 covers 10 bases. The germline V gene has CDR1 MDHEN and CDR2 SYDVKM. Unmatched junction bases numbered 12, after V lost 6 bases and J lost 6 bases. CDR3 length: 16 residues. The chain's CDR3 is CASRVRSGRAGDTQYF. The CDR3 DNA is TGTGCCAGCAGGGTTAGGAGCGGGAGGGCCGGGGATACGCAGTATTTT.

V is TRBV7-2 and J is TRBJ2-3; 8 bases align to TRBD2. This CDR3 region has 14 residues. Germline lookup yields CDR1 SGHTA and CDR2 FQGNSA. V lost 4 bases to trimming and J lost 10 bases; unmatched junction nucleotides: 10. The CDR3 reads CASSSQTSDPAQYF. Written as DNA, the CDR3 is TGTGCCAGCAGCTCGCAGACTAGCGACCCGGCGCAGTATTTT.

This chain links TRBV5-4 with TRBJ2-5, with a possible D match to TRBD2 (5 bases). Trimming cost V 1 base and J 4 bases, with 11 bases left between them. Germline CDR1 SGHNT, CDR2 YYREEE (reference sequence). This CDR3 comprises 14 residues. CDR3 DNA: TGTGCCAGCAGCTTGACTAGTACTCGAGAGACCCAGTACTTC. Translating gives CASSLTSTRETQYF.

The chain uses TRBV10-3 and TRBJ2-1; TRBD2 agrees at 8 bases. Germline trimming cut 6 bases from V and 4 bases from J; bases unmatched to any gene: 5. Germline loops: CDR1 ENHRY, CDR2 SYGVKD. This CDR3 has 14 residues. CDR3 protein: CAISTTSGYNEQFF. CDR3 sequence (DNA): TGTGCCATCAGCACAACTAGCGGATACAATGAGCAGTTCTTC.

This sequence joins TRBV29-1 and TRBJ1-1; D is unclear. Germline assignment: CDR1 SQVTM and CDR2 ANQGSEA. The V end was cut by 7 bases, the J end by 5 bases, with 14 bases between. The CDR3 is 12 residues long. In DNA form, the CDR3 reads TGCAGCGAACTGAGTGGGCGAACTGAAGCTTTCTTT. As protein: CSELSGRTEAFF.

This clone was recorded only once. The chain carries TRBV4-1 and TRBJ1-5; TRBD1 matches at 9 bases. V shed 3 bases and J 3 bases; nucleotides not matched to a gene: 6. Germline CDR1 is MGHRA and CDR2 is YSYEKL. The CDR3 covers 16 residues. CDR3 in amino acids: CASSQKDRGDNQPQHF. CDR3 nucleotides: TGCGCCAGCAGCCAGAAGGACAGGGGTGACAATCAGCCCCAGCATTTT.

The V gene is TRBV7-9, the J gene TRBJ2-3; TRBD2 agrees at 9 bases. Germline V CDR1 and CDR2: SEHNR, FQNEAQ (reference sequence). CDR3 length equals 16 residues. The trim removed 5 bases at V and 4 bases at J, leaving 10 bases unmatched. The CDR3 loop is CASSLVGSGGPDTQYF. CDR3 in DNA: TGTGCCAGCAGCCTCGTAGGGAGCGGGGGGCCAGATACGCAGTATTTT.

The gene calls are TRBV30 and TRBJ2-3; 9 positions agree with TRBD2. The CDR3 runs 14 residues. Trimming took 1 base from V and 1 from J; bases not matched to a gene: 0. Germline loops: CDR1 GTSNPN, CDR2 SVGIG (reference sequence). This CDR3 is CAWSASGGTDTQYF. CDR3 sequence (DNA): TGTGCCTGGAGTGCTAGCGGGGGCACAGATACGCAGTATTTT.

The CDR3 spells CASSSFANNEQFF. The DNA of the CDR3 is TGTGCCAGCAGCTCCTTCGCTAACAATGAGCAGTTCTTC. V usage is TRBV5-4 and J usage is TRBJ2-1; no clear D gene. Germline loops: CDR1 SGHNT, CDR2 YYREEE (reference sequence). CDR3 length: 13 residues. Trimming shortened V by 3 bases and J by 5 bases, and 9 bases separated the two germline ends.

This chain joins TRBV24-1 and TRBJ2-5; TRBD1 matches 9 bases. The CDR3 contains 15 residues. Trimming at V came to 4 bases and at J to 3 bases, leaving 5 bases not matched to a gene. The V gene's germline CDR1 is KGHDR and CDR2 SFDVKD. In DNA form, the CDR3 reads TGTGCCACCAGTGACTCGGGACAGGGAAAAGAGACCCAGTACTTC. It encodes CATSDSGQGKETQYF.

The rearrangement joins TRBV11-3 to TRBJ2-1; 10 bases are shared with TRBD2. Germline CDR1 SGHNT, CDR2 YENEEA. V shed 3 bases and J 6 bases; nucleotides not matched to a gene: 5. The CDR3 has 15 amino acids. The CDR3 is CASSLTSGPLNEQFF. Written as DNA, the CDR3 is TGTGCCAGCAGCTTGACTAGCGGGCCCCTCAATGAGCAGTTCTTC.

The J gene is TRBJ1-6, the V gene TRBV5-1, with 10 positions matching TRBD1. V lost 2 bases to trimming and J lost 9 bases; unmatched junction nucleotides: 2. Germline CDR1 SGHRS, CDR2 YFSETQ. The CDR3 is 14 residues long. The DNA for the CDR3 is TGCGCCAGCAGCTTCCGGGACAGGGGTTCACCCCTCCACTTT. Its translation: CASSFRDRGSPLHF.

The V call is TRBV5-1, the J call TRBJ2-2, with 9 bases identical to TRBD1. With 5 bases clipped from V and 7 bases from J, the junction kept 6 bases outside the gene matches. Germline CDR1 SGHRS, CDR2 YFSETQ. The CDR3 runs to 14 residues. The CDR3 nucleotides are TGCGCCAGCAGTCGACAGGGGGGAGGCGGGGAGCTGTTTTTT. It encodes CASSRQGGGGELFF.

The V gene is TRBV5-1, the J gene TRBJ2-7; 7 bases map to TRBD2. Per germline, CDR1 SGHRS and CDR2 YFSETQ. CDR3 length equals 15 residues. The J segment lost 7 bases and the V segment lost 2 bases, leaving 12 bases of the junction unmatched. The CDR3 DNA reads as TGCGCCAGCAGCTTCACAGGACTAGGAAGGGAAGAGCAGTACTTC. Amino acids: CASSFTGLGREEQYF.